This is a list of T cell receptor beta chains from one sample in a study of T-cell reconstitution after alpha-beta-depleted transplantation in children. Via MiXCR, TCRdb re-called the PCR reads, giving one row per CDR3 protein. The table includes about 20,000 distinct CDR3 sequences, under 15% detected once. Sequencing was performed on PBMCs, mostly from graft donor cells, taken 60 days after TCRalphabeta/CD19-depleted stem cell transplant. The origin of the receptors is a female patient between 2 and 15 years old who had a stem cell transplant for congenital amegakaryocytic thrombocytopenia, so the T cells may come from the graft donor. CDR3s include the opening cysteine and the closing phenylalanine or tryptophan. A D gene is named only where the DNA matches it firmly. Clone size appears in some rows only: once, few, many, or a class for an expanded clone.

d_call,j_call,clone_size,v_call,cdr3_aa,cdr3_nt
.,TRBJ2-7,many,TRBV7-9,CASRPLGVTYEQYF,TGTGCCAGCAGACCTCTAGGGGTTACATACGAGCAGTACTTC
.,TRBJ2-1,many,TRBV7-2,CASSLRLGGHNEQFF,TGTGCCAGCAGCTTGAGACTAGGAGGACACAATGAGCAGTTCTTC
.,TRBJ1-5,many,TRBV20-1,CSASYARLNQPQHF,TGCAGTGCTAGTTACGCGAGGCTCAATCAGCCCCAGCATTTT
.,TRBJ2-1,many,TRBV20-1,CSARGGAYNEQFF,TGCAGTGCTAGGGGCGGGGCCTACAATGAGCAGTTCTTC
TRBD2,TRBJ2-3,many,TRBV5-1,CASRPSGVTDTQYF,TGCGCCAGCCGTCCTAGCGGGGTCACAGATACGCAGTATTTT
TRBD2,TRBJ2-2,many,TRBV6-5,CASRLLAGGPGELFF,TGTGCCAGCAGGTTACTAGCGGGAGGGCCCGGGGAGCTGTTTTTT
.,TRBJ2-5,many,TRBV7-2,CASSFPPETQYF,TGTGCCAGCAGCTTCCCCCCAGAGACCCAGTACTTC
TRBD1,TRBJ2-1,many,TRBV15,CATSRYRGPNEQFF,TGTGCCACCAGCCGATACAGGGGGCCGAATGAGCAGTTCTTC
.,TRBJ2-3,medium-sized,TRBV11-2,CASSLAGGTDTQYF,TGTGCCAGCAGCTTAGCGGGAGGCACAGATACGCAGTATTTT
.,TRBJ1-2,.,TRBV28,CASSSEPNYGYTF,TGTGCCAGCAGTTCGGAACCTAACTATGGCTACACCTTC
TRBD1,TRBJ1-2,many,TRBV12-3/TRBV12-4,CASSLSLQGNPGYTF,TGTGCCAGCAGTTTAAGTCTACAGGGGAACCCTGGCTACACCTTC
TRBD1,TRBJ1-5,.,TRBV19,CASSIVRDSYSNQPQHF,TGTGCCAGTAGTATCGTCCGGGACAGTTATAGCAATCAGCCCCAGCATTTT
.,TRBJ2-2,many,TRBV20-1,CSARSLVSGELFF,TGCAGTGCTAGATCACTGGTATCCGGGGAGCTGTTTTTT
.,TRBJ2-3,many,TRBV2,CASSDSSAADTQYF,TGTGCCAGCAGTGATTCCAGCGCGGCAGATACGCAGTATTTT
.,TRBJ1-2,many,TRBV28,CASSLPTVLYGYTF,TGTGCCAGCAGTCTCCCCACGGTTCTATATGGCTACACCTTC
.,TRBJ2-1,many,TRBV7-3,CASSPDSYNEQFF,TGTGCCAGCAGCCCTGACTCCTACAATGAGCAGTTCTTC
TRBD2,TRBJ2-4,many,TRBV20-1,CSAREGGRRSKNIQYF,TGCAGTGCTAGAGAGGGAGGGCGGAGAAGCAAAAACATTCAGTACTTC
TRBD1,TRBJ1-1,many,TRBV20-1,CSATTGGGGTEAFF,TGCAGTGCTACCACAGGGGGCGGAGGCACTGAAGCTTTCTTT
TRBD1,TRBJ1-5,many,TRBV20-1,CSAWTGSQPQHF,TGCAGTGCTTGGACAGGCTCTCAGCCCCAGCATTTT
TRBD1,TRBJ1-2,many,TRBV28,CATPSGQGINGYTF,TGTGCCACACCCTCGGGACAGGGGATAAATGGCTACACCTTC
TRBD2,TRBJ2-2,many,TRBV9,CASSFTSGRWPGELFF,TGTGCCAGCAGCTTCACTAGCGGGAGGTGGCCCGGGGAGCTGTTTTTT
.,TRBJ2-5,many,TRBV6-5,CASSYSRLGKETQYF,TGTGCCAGCAGTTACTCGAGGCTAGGGAAAGAGACCCAGTACTTC
TRBD2,TRBJ2-2,.,TRBV29-1,CSVSPRGRASGELFF,TGCAGCGTTTCCCCTCGGGGGAGGGCCTCCGGGGAGCTGTTTTTT
.,TRBJ1-6,many,TRBV7-9,CASSSFLGWALHF,TGTGCCAGCAGCTCCTTCCTTGGATGGGCCCTCCACTTT
.,TRBJ1-1,many,TRBV24-1,CATSGRDTEAFF,TGTGCCACCAGTGGCAGGGACACTGAAGCTTTCTTT
TRBD1,TRBJ1-2,many,TRBV5-1,CASSLAGGDYGYTF,TGCGCCAGCAGCTTGGCAGGGGGCGACTATGGCTACACCTTC
TRBD2,TRBJ2-1,many,TRBV11-2,CASSLEGLANNEQFF,TGTGCCAGCAGCTTAGAAGGACTAGCGAACAATGAGCAGTTCTTC
.,TRBJ2-7,many,TRBV5-1,CASSFGYGWTYEQYF,TGCGCCAGCAGCTTCGGTTACGGATGGACCTACGAGCAGTACTTC
.,TRBJ1-1,many,TRBV15,CATSLRWGAGGTDSFF,TGTGCCACCAGCCTTAGATGGGGGGCGGGGGGCACTGATTCTTTCTTT
TRBD1,TRBJ1-2,many,TRBV12-3/TRBV12-4,CASSSRQGGYGYTF,TGTGCCAGCAGTTCAAGACAGGGAGGCTATGGCTACACCTTC
.,TRBJ2-2,.,TRBV20-1,CSARDPGVPTGELFF,TGCAGTGCTAGAGATCCGGGGGTCCCGACCGGGGAGCTGTTTTTT
TRBD2,TRBJ2-5,many,TRBV28,CASGLAGGPPQETQYF,TGTGCCAGCGGACTAGCGGGAGGGCCCCCCCAAGAGACCCAGTACTTC
.,TRBJ1-5,many,TRBV12-3/TRBV12-4,CASSLWGNAGTQHF,TGTGCCAGCAGTCTATGGGGGAATGCAGGCACCCAGCATTTT
.,TRBJ2-7,many,TRBV20-1,CSARAAGRISYEQYF,TGCAGTGCTAGAGCCGCAGGACGGATCTCCTACGAGCAGTACTTC
TRBD2,TRBJ2-7,many,TRBV5-1,CASSLAGSGSEQYF,TGCGCCAGCAGCTTGGCAGGGAGCGGGAGCGAGCAGTACTTC
.,TRBJ2-5,few,TRBV10-1,CASSDSTGRQTQYF,TGCGCCAGCAGTGATTCTACAGGGCGACAGACCCAGTACTTC
TRBD2,TRBJ2-1,.,TRBV3-1,CASSQEGAGENEQFF,TGTGCCAGCAGCCAAGAAGGGGCGGGAGAAAATGAGCAGTTCTTC
TRBD2,TRBJ2-3,many,TRBV7-2,CASSTFPSSGREVDTQYF,TGTGCCAGCAGCACCTTCCCCAGTAGCGGGAGGGAGGTAGATACGCAGTATTTT
TRBD2,TRBJ2-3,many,TRBV10-3,CAIKIAAGSADTQYF,TGTGCCATAAAGATTGCAGCGGGAAGTGCAGATACGCAGTATTTT
TRBD2,TRBJ2-5,many,TRBV28,CASSFSGIETQYF,TGTGCCAGCAGTTTCAGCGGGATCGAGACCCAGTACTTC
.,TRBJ1-2,few,TRBV11-2,CASSLGGQGGYTF,TGTGCCAGCAGCTTAGGAGGGCAGGGAGGCTACACCTTC
.,TRBJ1-2,many,TRBV10-3,CAISEGRGADYGYTF,TGTGCCATCAGTGAGGGACGGGGGGCTGACTATGGCTACACCTTC
.,TRBJ2-5,many,TRBV7-2,CASSPSIRETQYF,TGTGCCAGCAGCCCTTCGATCCGGGAGACCCAGTACTTC
TRBD2,TRBJ2-1,many,TRBV5-1,CASSLESSGRNYNEQFF,TGCGCCAGCAGCTTGGAATCTAGCGGGAGGAACTACAATGAGCAGTTCTTC
.,TRBJ2-7,many,TRBV7-2,CASSWPGRGVHEQYF,TGTGCCAGCAGCTGGCCGGGACGGGGAGTACACGAGCAGTACTTC